The 25 T cell receptor beta chains in this list originate from one sample, sequenced in a study of tumour-infiltrating T cells in Burkitt lymphoma. The data were produced by immunoSEQ multiplex PCR, yet TCRdb's version contains in-frame clones alone and is incomplete. Here the sample spans some 17,000 clones, almost 80% being singletons. The sample consisted of tumor tissue. The source of these receptors is a human donor with diffuse large B-cell lymphoma.

V and J are TRBV5-6 and TRBJ2-7; D may be TRBD2 (5 bases). The CDR3 extends over 12 amino acids. V lost 4 bases and J 6 bases, leaving 11 bases between the germline ends. Germline V gene lookup returns CDR1 SGHDT and CDR2 YYEEEE. The CDR3, as DNA: TGTGCCAGCAGCGCCGTCGGGGTCGAGCAGTACTTC. It yields the protein CASSAVGVEQYF.

The rearrangement links TRBV19 to TRBJ1-5; tentatively, D is TRBD1 (5 bases). The CDR3 covers 13 residues. Trimming cost V 5 bases and J 11 bases, with 16 bases left between them. From germline, CDR1 is LNHDA and CDR2 SQIVND (reference sequence). The CDR3 region has the DNA TGTGCCAGTAGTCCCCGGGGACTTGTGGCCCAGCATTTT. It specifies CASSPRGLVAQHF.

The chain uses TRBV10-3 and TRBJ2-7, with D maybe TRBD1 (6 bases). The CDR3 is 14 amino acids. Germline assignment: CDR1 ENHRY and CDR2 SYGVKD. V lost 6 bases, J lost 7 bases, and 19 bases lay in between. CDR3 in DNA: TGTGCCATCAGGGAAGGGGGTCAGTTGTTGGAGCAGTACTTC. Translation gives CAIREGGQLLEQYF.

The chain links TRBV10-3 to TRBJ2-2, with 7 positions matching TRBD1. The CDR3 consists of 13 residues. Germline CDR1 and CDR2: ENHRY and SYGVKD. Losses at the gene ends were 6 bases for V and 7 bases for J; bases not matched to a gene: 5. CDR3 sequence: CAIRRQGNGELFF. The CDR3 coding sequence is TGTGCCATCAGACGACAGGGAAACGGGGAGCTGTTTTTT.

The V gene is TRBV19, the J gene TRBJ1-1; a possible D gene is TRBD1 (5 bases). V lost 3 bases to trimming and J lost 3 bases, with 8 bases between them. CDR3 length: 13 amino acids. CDR1 and CDR2 from the germline V gene are LNHDA and SQIVND (reference sequence). CDR3 sequence (DNA): TGTGCCAGTAGTATCGCCAGGGACACTGAAGCTTTCTTT. It yields the protein CASSIARDTEAFF.

The chain joins TRBV29-1 to TRBJ1-5; D perhaps matches TRBD1 (5 bases). Germline V CDR1 and CDR2: SQVTM, ANQGSEA. The CDR3 is made up of 15 amino acids. Trimming removed 7 bases at V and 0 bases at J, with 16 bases between. CDR3 coding DNA: TGCAGCGATATTTTAGGACACCTTAGCAATCAGCCCCAGCATTTT. Protein product: CSDILGHLSNQPQHF.

This sequence joins TRBV27 and TRBJ1-2; D not resolved. The V and J ends lost 5 bases and 4 bases respectively, with 14 bases between them. In germline, CDR1 is MNHEY, CDR2 SMNVEV (reference sequence). This CDR3 is built from 14 residues. This chain's CDR3 is CASSPTSYSYGYTF. CDR3 nucleotides: TGTGCCAGCAGTCCGACCTCTTACAGCTATGGCTACACCTTC.

This clone was observed a single time. The V and J genes are TRBV10-3 and TRBJ2-3; 13 bases fit TRBD2. Germline loops: CDR1 ENHRY, CDR2 SYGVKD. V was pared by 6 bases and J by 2 bases, with 17 bases of the junction left unmatched. The CDR3 has 20 residues. The CDR3 region is CAIRGQTGTSGTGLTDTQYF. As DNA, the CDR3 is TGTGCCATCAGAGGACAGACCGGGACTAGCGGGACTGGACTCACAGATACGCAGTATTTT.

V and J are TRBV6-6 and TRBJ1-5; D not certain. Germline values: CDR1 MNHNY, CDR2 SVGAGI (reference sequence). Trimming took off 0 bases at V and 2 bases at J, with 5 bases between the two ends. This CDR3 spans 14 amino acids. DNA of the CDR3: TGTGCCAGCAGTTACTCGACACGCAATCAGCCCCAGCATTTT. Its translation is CASSYSTRNQPQHF.

The table lists this clone with a count of one. The chain joins TRBV11-3 to TRBJ2-1, with 11 bases identical to TRBD2. Germline V CDR1 and CDR2: SGHNT, YENEEA. V lost 4 bases to trimming and J lost 9 bases; unmatched junction nucleotides: 5. The length of the CDR3 is 14 residues. The CDR3 DNA is TGTGCCAGCAGCTCCATAGCGGGAGGGCCTGAGCAGTTCTTC. This translates into CASSSIAGGPEQFF.

This clone has just a few counts. The chain's CDR3 is CAISDGSDPGEYF. For the CDR3, the DNA is TGTGCCATCAGTGACGGGAGCGACCCGGGGGAGTATTTT. The chain joins TRBV10-3 to TRBJ2-3; TRBD2 is a possible D gene (6 bases). CDR3 length: 13 residues. Germline CDR1 reads ENHRY; CDR2 reads SYGVKD. The V end was cut by 3 bases, the J end by 13 bases, with 17 bases between.

The chain uses TRBV20-1 and TRBJ1-1; no clear D. Germline V gene lookup returns CDR1 DFQATT and CDR2 SNEGSKA (reference sequence). V lost 6 bases to trimming and J lost 6 bases, with 11 bases between them. The CDR3 is 11 residues long. In DNA, the CDR3 is TGCAGTGCCTTAAAGGTTTCTGAAGCTTTCTTT. Residues: CSALKVSEAFF.

This clone was observed once. The chain employs TRBV28 and TRBJ1-1; a possible D gene is TRBD1 (6 bases). Per germline, CDR1 MDHEN and CDR2 SYDVKM. The CDR3 spans 14 residues. Trimming shortened V by 8 bases and J by 8 bases, and 21 bases separated the two germline ends. The CDR3 sequence: CASVRKLGGREAFF. DNA for the CDR3: TGTGCCAGCGTCCGAAAGTTAGGGGGACGAGAAGCTTTCTTT. The full variable domain, with the rest looked up from reference TRBV28 and TRBJ1-1, is DVKVTQSSRYLVKRTGEKVFLECVQDMDHENMFWYRQDPGLGLRLIYFSYDVKMKEKGDIPEGYSVSREKKERFSLILESASTNQTSMYLCASVRKLGGREAFFGQGTRLTVV.

The rearrangement links TRBV6-6 to TRBJ2-5, with 9 positions matching TRBD1. V lost 8 bases, J lost 4 bases, and 11 bases stayed unmatched. The CDR3 has 15 residues. Germline CDR1 and CDR2: MNHNY and SVGAGI (reference sequence). The chain's CDR3 is CASGDGQGIIETQYF. CDR3 bases: TGTGCCAGCGGGGACGGACAGGGGATTATAGAGACCCAGTACTTC.

This clone was counted once. The chain is built from TRBV5-5 and TRBJ2-2; 10 bases map to TRBD1. V shed 4 bases, J shed 4 bases, and the junction held 4 bases outside the gene matches. From germline, CDR1 is SGHKS and CDR2 YYEKEE (reference sequence). This CDR3 spans 15 amino acids. The CDR3 DNA is TGTGCCAGCAGCCCTGGGACAGGGGTCACCGGGGAGCTGTTTTTT. This sequence encodes CASSPGTGVTGELFF.

The genes are TRBV7-2 and TRBJ1-1; perhaps TRBD1 as D (5 bases). The germline V gene has CDR1 SGHTA and CDR2 FQGNSA. Trimming pared 7 bases from V and 1 base from J, leaving 13 bases between. This CDR3 comprises 14 residues. For the CDR3, the DNA is TGTGCCAGCACCTACGGGGGGTCGAACACTGAAGCTTTCTTT. Translated, it gives CASTYGGSNTEAFF.

V is TRBV11-2 and J is TRBJ2-3, with TRBD2 identical over 12 bases. CDR3 size: 15 residues. With V trimmed by 4 bases and J by 4 bases, 3 bases remained unmatched. Per the germline V gene, CDR1 is SGHAT and CDR2 is FQNNGV. CDR3 loop: CASSSTSGGADTQYF. CDR3 coding DNA: TGTGCCAGCAGCTCGACTAGCGGGGGTGCAGATACGCAGTATTTT.

This clone was observed a few times. V gene TRBV29-1 combines with J gene TRBJ1-1, with D possibly being TRBD1 (5 bases). The V gene's germline CDR1 is SQVTM and CDR2 ANQGSEA. V lost 8 bases to trimming and J lost 1 base, with 20 bases between them. CDR3 length equals 15 residues. The CDR3 nucleotides are TGCAGCACTAGGGACGGAGAGTGGGGGAACACTGAAGCTTTCTTT. Its protein product is CSTRDGEWGNTEAFF.

The chain carries TRBV5-1 and TRBJ2-7; D might be TRBD1 or TRBD2, each matching 5 bases. Germline CDR1 reads SGHRS; CDR2 reads YFSETQ. CDR3 length equals 12 residues. The ends were cut back, 4 bases at V and 4 bases at J, with 9 bases in the middle. CDR3 coding DNA: TGCGCCAGCAGCCGTGAGGGGTACGAGCAGTACTTC. Protein sequence: CASSREGYEQYF.

This rearrangement joins TRBV9 to TRBJ1-1, with unresolved D. The CDR3 is 14 residues long. V was trimmed by 1 base and J by 2 bases, leaving 9 bases between them. CDR1 is SGDLS, CDR2 YYNGEE, per germline. Here the CDR3 reads CASSVLDRNTEAFF. The CDR3 DNA sequence: TGTGCCAGCAGCGTACTAGACCGAAACACTGAAGCTTTCTTT.

The chain has TRBV27 and TRBJ2-1, with TRBD2 matching 10 bases. J gave up 8 bases and V 1 base, and 8 bases lay outside the gene matches. The CDR3 is made up of 16 amino acids. Germline V gene data show CDR1 as MNHEY and CDR2 as SMNVEV (reference sequence). The CDR3 region has the DNA TGTGCCAGCAGTTTATGGGCTAGCGGGAGTAACGATGAGCAGTTCTTC. This encodes CASSLWASGSNDEQFF.

The chain carries TRBV7-9 and TRBJ2-1, with 7 bases identical to TRBD2. The germline V gene has CDR1 SEHNR and CDR2 FQNEAQ (reference sequence). V shed 3 bases, J shed 4 bases, and the junction held 9 bases outside the gene matches. This CDR3 spans 16 amino acids. The CDR3 here is CASSFGGGPGYNEQFF. DNA of the CDR3: TGTGCCAGCAGCTTCGGGGGAGGGCCGGGGTACAATGAGCAGTTCTTC.

The CDR3 reads CASSADVYEQYF. CDR3 DNA sequence: TGTGCCAGCAGCGCCGATGTTTACGAGCAGTACTTC. The chain carries TRBV7-9 and TRBJ2-7; D call uncertain. CDR3 length: 12 residues. The ends were cut back, 5 bases at V and 4 bases at J, with 9 bases in the middle. Germline V gives CDR1 SEHNR, CDR2 FQNEAQ (reference sequence).

The V gene is TRBV6-5, the J gene TRBJ1-2; tentative D call: TRBD1 (5 bases). Per the germline V gene, CDR1 is MNHEY and CDR2 is SVGAGI. Trimming pared 4 bases from V and 8 bases from J, leaving 11 bases between. This CDR3 has 12 residues. This chain's CDR3 is CASSFRGEGYTF. DNA of the CDR3: TGTGCCAGCAGTTTTAGAGGGGAGGGCTACACCTTC.

Comment on this clone: At one end, the junction sequence differs from germline, possibly due to a read error. The chain employs TRBV12-5 and TRBJ1-1; a possible D gene is TRBD1 (5 bases). CDR1 LGHNT and CDR2 FRNRAP come from the germline V gene. This CDR3 has 14 residues. CDR3 sequence (DNA): TGTGCTAGTGGCCAGGACACACTGAACGCTGAAGCTTTCTTT. Translating it yields CASGQDTLNAEAFF.